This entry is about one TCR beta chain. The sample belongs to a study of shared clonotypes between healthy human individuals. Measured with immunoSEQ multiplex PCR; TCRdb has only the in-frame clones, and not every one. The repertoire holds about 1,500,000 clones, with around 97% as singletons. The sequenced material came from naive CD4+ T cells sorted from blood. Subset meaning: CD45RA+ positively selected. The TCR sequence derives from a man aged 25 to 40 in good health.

The CDR3 region is CAWRAGPTNEKLFF. CDR3 DNA: TGTGCCTGGCGCGCGGGCCCAACTAATGAAAAACTGTTTTTT. J is TRBJ1-4 and V is TRBV30; D gene unclear. V was trimmed by 5 bases and J by 0 bases, leaving 10 bases between them. The germline gives CDR1 GTSNPN, CDR2 SVGIG (reference sequence). The CDR3 is made up of 14 amino acids.